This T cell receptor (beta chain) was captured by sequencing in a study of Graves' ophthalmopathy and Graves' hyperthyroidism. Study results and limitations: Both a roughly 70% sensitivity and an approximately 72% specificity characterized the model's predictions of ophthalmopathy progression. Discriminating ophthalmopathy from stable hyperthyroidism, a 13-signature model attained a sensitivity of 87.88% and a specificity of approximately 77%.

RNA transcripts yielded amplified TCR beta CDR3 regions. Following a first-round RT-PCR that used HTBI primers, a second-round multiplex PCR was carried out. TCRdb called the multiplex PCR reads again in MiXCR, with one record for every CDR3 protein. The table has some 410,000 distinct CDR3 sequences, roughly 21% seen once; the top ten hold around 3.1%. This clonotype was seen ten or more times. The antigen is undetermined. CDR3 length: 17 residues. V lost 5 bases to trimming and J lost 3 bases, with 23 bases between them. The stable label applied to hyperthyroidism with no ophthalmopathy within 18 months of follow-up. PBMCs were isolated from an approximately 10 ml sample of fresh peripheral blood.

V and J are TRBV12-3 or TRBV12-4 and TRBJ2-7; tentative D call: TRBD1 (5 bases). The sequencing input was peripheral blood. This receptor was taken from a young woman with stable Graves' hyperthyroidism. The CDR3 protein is CASSLSTSQGFVYEQYF. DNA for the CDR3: TGTGCCAGCAGTCTTTCCACCTCGCAGGGCTTTGTCTACGAGCAGTACTTC.